This TCR beta chain was identified during a study of CD8 T cells in Susac syndrome. The study sequenced TCR beta in blood CD8+ and CD4+ T cells. Negative isolation was used for CD8+ and CD4+ T cells and FACS enrichment for TEMRA cells. Study results and caveats: The study acknowledged a relatively small number of individuals in its TCR sequencing and HLA analysis.

RNA in amounts of about 0.45 to 1 ug was reverse transcribed with random hexamers. Amplification of TCR beta CDR3 was carried out by immunoSEQ multiplex PCR, which covered 54 Vbeta and 13 Jbeta segments. TCRdb processed the immunoSEQ multiplex PCR reads anew with MiXCR; each CDR3 protein has one entry. The table shows 170,000 or so distinct CDR3 sequences, with over 85% occurring only once. The CDR3 has 14 amino acids. Trimming left V 0 bases short and J 8 bases short, with 14 bases between. From germline, CDR1 is DFQATT and CDR2 SNEGSKA (reference sequence). Points on this clonotype: Its antigen remains unknown.

The sample was CD4+ T cells from PBMCs. The chain couples TRBV20-1 to TRBJ1-3; D might be TRBD1 (6 bases). This sequence was found in a human donor with multiple sclerosis. CDR3 in amino acids: CSARDPGGADTIYF. CDR3 DNA sequence: TGCAGTGCTAGAGATCCCGGGGGGGCTGACACCATATATTTT.